This TCR beta chain was obtained from a study of blood T cell repertoires in COVID-19. Across the whole study: Material from acute and convalescent COVID-19 was sourced from the United States, Italy and Spain. The analysed material was cDNA or gDNA that came from T cells, B-cell-depleted T cells, or PBMCs.

All recovered Cohort 3 donors got two negative PCRs, got clearance, or saw symptom resolution. Authors' processing steps: The assay estimated nucleated cells by amplifying reference gene primers. The data were produced by immunoSEQ multiplex PCR, yet TCRdb's version contains in-frame clones alone and is incomplete. That table gives V, J and clone size, and the DNA gave D and trimming. The repertoire holds roughly 330,000 clones, with 80% to 90% as singletons. This CDR3 is built from 11 residues. Trimming cost V 6 bases and J 2 bases, with 4 bases left between them. CDR1 is MNHEY, CDR2 SVGAGI, per germline.

This TCR was recovered from a woman in her 30s who had recovered from COVID-19. The material sequenced was PBMCs or T cells enriched from blood (not recorded which). This rearrangement joins TRBV6-5 to TRBJ2-5; D not certain. CDR3 residues: CASRRQETQYF. Here the CDR3 DNA reads TGTGCCAGCAGGCGGCAAGAGACCCAGTACTTC.